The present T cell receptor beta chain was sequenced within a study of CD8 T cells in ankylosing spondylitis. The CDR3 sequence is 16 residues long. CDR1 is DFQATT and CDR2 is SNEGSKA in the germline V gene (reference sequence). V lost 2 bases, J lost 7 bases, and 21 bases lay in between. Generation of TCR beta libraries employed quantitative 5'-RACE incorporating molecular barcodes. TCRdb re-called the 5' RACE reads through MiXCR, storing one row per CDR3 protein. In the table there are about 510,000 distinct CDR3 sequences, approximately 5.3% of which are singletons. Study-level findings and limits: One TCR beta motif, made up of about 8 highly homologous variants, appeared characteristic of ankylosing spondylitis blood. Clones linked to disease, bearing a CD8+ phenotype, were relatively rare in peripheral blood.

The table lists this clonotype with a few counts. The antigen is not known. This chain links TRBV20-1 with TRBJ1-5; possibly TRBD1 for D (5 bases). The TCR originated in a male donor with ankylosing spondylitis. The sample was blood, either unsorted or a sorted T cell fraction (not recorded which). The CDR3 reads CSARSRRRGLEQPQHF. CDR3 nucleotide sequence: TGCAGTGCTAGATCACGGAGACGGGGGTTAGAGCAGCCCCAGCATTTT.